The present entry profiles one T cell receptor (beta chain) with its context. The data belong to a study of shared clonotypes between healthy human individuals. The CDR3 consists of 15 residues. CDR1 MRHNA and CDR2 SNTAGT come from the germline V gene. Trimming removed 2 bases at V and 2 bases at J, with 11 bases between. This table comes from immunoSEQ multiplex PCR, and its TCRdb copy is limited to in-frame clones, with some not included. This sample yields approximately 320,000 clones, of which around 90% are seen a single time; 15% to 20% belongs to the top ten. V usage is TRBV6-4 and J usage is TRBJ2-3; D may be TRBD1 or TRBD2 (6 bases each). The sequenced sample consisted of memory CD8+ T cells sorted from blood. Sample subset: CD45RO+ cells pooled with CCR7-negative TemRA cells. The receptor was isolated from a man aged 18 to 29 in good health. CDR3 DNA sequence: TGTGCCAGCAGTGACAATGGGGGGCACACAGATACGCAGTATTTT. Translation gives CASSDNGGHTDTQYF.